This entry lists 8 T cell receptor beta chains sequenced from one sample in a study of vaccination and CD4 T cells after COVID-19. Sequencing of cultured CD4+ T cell DNA used the Oncomine TCR Beta short-read assay. TCRdb analysed the PCR reads with MiXCR anew, one entry per CDR3 protein. This sample has 15,000 to 20,000 distinct CDR3 sequences, with roughly two fifths found just once. Time point of the sample: late sampling 161 to 241 days after vaccination in three convalescent patients. Treatment given: 10-day PBMC culture with coronavirus spike peptide pools or control peptides (ViraFEST assay). These receptors' targets are unknown. The specimen was CD4+ T cells from blood, cultured in vitro, collected about 7 months after SARS-CoV-2 vaccination. The receptors were gathered from a human donor who had recovered from COVID-19.

This chain connects TRBV7-6 to TRBJ1-6; D is undetermined. From germline, CDR1 is SGHVS and CDR2 FNYEAQ. This CDR3 has 15 residues. V was cut by 2 bases and J by 5 bases, with 10 bases left in between. The CDR3 sequence is CASSLKDADNSPLHF. CDR3 bases: TGTGCCAGCAGCTTAAAGGACGCAGATAATTCACCCCTCCACTTT.

The V gene is TRBV6-5, the J gene TRBJ2-7; possibly TRBD1 for D (5 bases). The CDR3 runs to 13 residues. V shed 4 bases and J shed 6 bases, with 13 bases lying between them. Germline CDR1 is MNHEY and CDR2 is SVGAGI. CDR3 sequence (DNA): TGTGCCAGCAGTTCCGACAGTTTGGGCGAGCAGTACTTC. Translated, it gives CASSSDSLGEQYF.

This chain joins TRBV12-3 or TRBV12-4 and TRBJ2-3; D possibly corresponds to TRBD1 (5 bases). The CDR3 loop spans 14 amino acids. V gave up 6 bases and J gave up 2 bases, with 12 bases separating them. The CDR3 spells CASRRQPATDTQYF. CDR3 nucleotide sequence: TGTGCCAGCAGACGACAGCCAGCCACAGATACGCAGTATTTT.

The chain carries TRBV5-1 and TRBJ2-6; no reliable D call. The germline gives CDR1 SGHRS, CDR2 YFSETQ. Trimming took off 4 bases at V and 5 bases at J, with 10 bases between the two ends. The CDR3 contains 14 residues. CDR3 coding DNA: TGCGCCAGCAGCGAAAGGGTTTGGGCCAACGTCCTGACTTTC. This gives the protein CASSERVWANVLTF.

CDR3 in amino acids: CASSAGTSYNSPLHF. CDR3 DNA sequence: TGTGCCAGTAGTGCCGGGACGTCGTATAATTCACCCCTCCACTTT. This chain uses TRBV19 with TRBJ1-6; possible D gene TRBD1, 5 bases. The CDR3 sequence is 15 residues long. Looked up from germline, CDR1 is LNHDA and CDR2 is SQIVND (reference sequence). V was clipped by 5 bases and J by 4 bases, with 12 bases between them.

This clonotype has a single count. The genes are TRBV5-4 and TRBJ2-1; TRBD1 matches 7 bases. With 0 bases clipped from V and 4 bases from J, the junction kept 10 bases outside the gene matches. The CDR3 totals 17 residues. Looked up from germline, CDR1 is SGHNT and CDR2 is YYREEE (reference sequence). Here the CDR3 DNA reads TGTGCCAGCAGCTTGGTAGGATGGGACAGAGAATACAATGAGCAGTTCTTC. It codes for CASSLVGWDREYNEQFF.

V usage is TRBV7-8 and J usage is TRBJ1-5, with D tentatively TRBD1 (5 bases). Germline V lookup: CDR1 SGHVS, CDR2 FQNEAQ. The CDR3 consists of 16 residues. Trimming removed 2 bases at V and 4 bases at J, with 15 bases between. CDR3 amino acids: CASSLKEVGANQPQHF. Written as DNA, the CDR3 is TGTGCCAGCAGCTTAAAGGAAGTTGGGGCAAATCAGCCCCAGCATTTT.

The rearrangement links TRBV7-2 to TRBJ2-1; a possible D gene is TRBD2 (5 bases). The CDR3 consists of 15 residues. The V and J ends lost 2 bases and 9 bases respectively, with 17 bases between them. Germline V gene sequence: CDR1 SGHTA, CDR2 FQGNSA. CDR3 region: CASSLRGGGGVEQFF. CDR3 DNA sequence: TGTGCCAGCAGCTTAAGAGGCGGAGGCGGTGTTGAGCAGTTCTTC. Complete variable domain (other parts from reference TRBV7-2 and TRBJ2-1): GAGVSQSPSNKVTEKGKDVELRCDPISGHTALYWYRQSLGQGLEFLIYFQGNSAPDKSGLPSDRFSAERTGGSVSTLTIQRTQQEDSAVYLCASSLRGGGGVEQFFGPGTRLTVL.